Following are 21 T cell receptor beta chains from one sample sequenced in a study of Graves' ophthalmopathy and Graves' hyperthyroidism. Researchers took RNA transcripts and amplified TCR beta CDR3 regions from them. HTBI primers served in a first-round RT-PCR, which a second-round multiplex PCR followed. One entry per CDR3 protein, called by TCRdb with MiXCR from the multiplex PCR reads. The table shows under 200,000 distinct CDR3 sequences, with roughly two fifths occurring only once. The sample was peripheral blood. These receptors all come from a middle-aged woman with Graves' ophthalmopathy.

There are many counts of this clonotype. The chain carries TRBV28 and TRBJ1-2; D is unclear. The V gene's germline CDR1 is MDHEN and CDR2 SYDVKM. Between the trimmed V and J ends, which lost 3 bases and 7 bases, there was a span of 9 bases. The CDR3 has 12 amino acids. CDR3 nucleotides: TGTGCCAGCAGTTTTTCCCCACGTGGCTACACCTTC. Translated: CASSFSPRGYTF.

This clonotype was observed many times. The genes are TRBV6-1 and TRBJ2-2; D ambiguous. Trimming took off 2 bases at V and 6 bases at J, with 4 bases between the two ends. This CDR3 contains 12 residues. The V gene's germline CDR1 is MNHNS and CDR2 SASEGT. CDR3 coding DNA: TGTGCCAGCAGTGAACCCCCCGGGGAGCTGTTTTTT. Its translation is CASSEPPGELFF.

J is TRBJ2-5 and V is TRBV28; a possible D gene is TRBD1 (6 bases). Germline loops: CDR1 MDHEN, CDR2 SYDVKM. V dropped 4 bases and J dropped 3 bases, with 9 bases sitting between them. The CDR3 loop spans 13 amino acids. CDR3 DNA sequence: TGTGCCAGCAGTTATCACAGGGAAGAGACCCAGTACTTC. As protein: CASSYHREETQYF.

This clonotype was detected many times. V is TRBV6-5 and J is TRBJ2-5, with TRBD1 identical over 9 bases. Germline loops: CDR1 MNHEY, CDR2 SVGAGI. The CDR3 covers 15 residues. V trimming: 6 bases; J trimming: 5 bases; junction bases outside the gene matches: 10. CDR3 DNA: TGTGCCAGCAGCCGCACAGGGGGCGCAAAGGAGACCCAGTACTTC. Its translation is CASSRTGGAKETQYF.

The CDR3 nucleotides are TGTGCCAGTAGTTCAGTTAGCGGGTCCCAAGAGACCCAGTACTTC. Translating it yields CASSSVSGSQETQYF. The chain couples TRBV19 to TRBJ2-5; 7 nucleotides match TRBD2. V was pared by 5 bases and J by 1 base, with 7 bases of the junction left unmatched. Germline loops: CDR1 LNHDA, CDR2 SQIVND (reference sequence). The CDR3 runs 15 residues.

At least ten counts were recorded for this clonotype. The V and J genes are TRBV6-1 and TRBJ1-1; TRBD1 matches at 8 bases. The junction had 9 bases not matched to a gene; V was cut back by 7 bases and J by 5 bases. CDR1 is MNHNS and CDR2 is SASEGT in the germline V gene. This CDR3 contains 14 residues. In DNA, the CDR3 is TGTGCCAGCATTGACAGGGGTCTGAGGACTGAAGCTTTCTTT. This gives the protein CASIDRGLRTEAFF.

This clonotype was seen many times. The chain combines TRBV12-3 or TRBV12-4 with TRBJ2-5; D gene ambiguous. Trimming took 3 bases from V and 0 from J, leaving 5 bases between them. This CDR3 contains 13 residues. This chain's CDR3 is CASSLGYQETQYF. CDR3 bases: TGTGCCAGCAGTTTGGGGTACCAAGAGACCCAGTACTTC.

This clonotype was seen ten or more times. The chain joins TRBV27 to TRBJ1-5; TRBD1 is a possible D gene (6 bases). V was pared by 5 bases and J by 6 bases, with 17 bases between. The CDR3 loop spans 15 amino acids. Germline V CDR1 and CDR2: MNHEY, SMNVEV (reference sequence). The chain's CDR3 is CASSPKPGAGQPQHF. CDR3 nucleotides: TGTGCCAGCAGTCCCAAGCCAGGGGCGGGTCAGCCCCAGCATTTT.

The rearrangement uses TRBV12-3 or TRBV12-4 and TRBJ1-1; D not resolved. This CDR3 has 13 residues. Trimming cost V 7 bases and J 7 bases, with 16 bases left between them. CDR3 amino acids: CASTLSVAFEAFF. In DNA form, the CDR3 reads TGTGCCAGCACTTTGTCCGTCGCGTTTGAAGCTTTCTTT.

This clonotype showed up many times. CDR3 amino acids: CASSRWDSSAGELFF. CDR3 in DNA: TGTGCCAGCAGCCGATGGGACTCCTCAGCGGGGGAGCTGTTTTTT. This sequence joins TRBV6-2 or TRBV6-3 and TRBJ2-2, with a tentative D call TRBD2 (6 bases). Germline V lookup: CDR1 MNHEY, CDR2 SVGEGT. The CDR3 totals 15 residues. Trimming removed 6 bases at V and 8 bases at J, with 19 bases between.

This clonotype occurred once. The chain couples TRBV7-2 to TRBJ1-1; D may be TRBD1 (5 bases). Trimming stripped 1 base from V and 6 bases from J, with 12 bases between. Germline CDR1 is SGHTA and CDR2 is FQGNSA. The CDR3 consists of 14 residues. The CDR3 reads CASSLEGRVPEAFF. CDR3 DNA sequence: TGTGCCAGCAGCTTAGAAGGCAGGGTCCCTGAAGCTTTCTTT.

This clonotype has at least ten counts. The V and J genes are TRBV6-2 or TRBV6-3 and TRBJ2-5; D remains unclear. Trimming took off 0 bases at V and 2 bases at J, with 25 bases between the two ends. In germline, CDR1 is MNHEY, CDR2 SVGEGT. This CDR3 is 20 amino acids long. The CDR3 loop is CASSYSSGNVGVGKQETQYF. The CDR3 region has the DNA TGTGCCAGCAGTTACTCGAGTGGAAATGTGGGCGTAGGAAAACAAGAGACCCAGTACTTC.

This chain links TRBV11-2 with TRBJ1-1; D gene ambiguous. CDR3 size: 16 residues. Germline V gene lookup returns CDR1 SGHAT and CDR2 FQNNGV. Trimming took 2 bases from V and 0 from J, leaving 13 bases between them. The CDR3 nucleotides read TGTGCCAGCAGCTTAAGTCCCTGGGGATTGAACACTGAAGCTTTCTTT. Translation: CASSLSPWGLNTEAFF.

This clonotype occurred many times. This chain joins TRBV28 and TRBJ1-5; TRBD1 might be the D (6 bases). Germline V lookup: CDR1 MDHEN, CDR2 SYDVKM. The germline V and J ends were trimmed by 4 bases and 9 bases, with 10 bases remaining between them. There are 12 residues in the CDR3. The CDR3 bases are TGTGCCAGCAGTTATACAGGGTCGCCCCAGCATTTT. Protein product: CASSYTGSPQHF. The full variable domain, its missing parts supplied by reference TRBV28 and TRBJ1-5, is DVKVTQSSRYLVKRTGEKVFLECVQDMDHENMFWYRQDPGLGLRLIYFSYDVKMKEKGDIPEGYSVSREKKERFSLILESASTNQTSMYLCASSYTGSPQHFGDGTRLSIL.

The CDR3 spells CASLKGGDEQYF. DNA of the CDR3: TGTGCCAGCCTGAAGGGGGGGGACGAGCAGTACTTC. This sequence joins TRBV6-1 and TRBJ2-7, with D possibly being TRBD2 (7 bases). Per the germline V gene, CDR1 is MNHNS and CDR2 is SASEGT. The CDR3 runs 12 residues. The V gene lost 8 bases and the J gene lost 5 bases, with 13 bases spanning the gap.

The V and J genes are TRBV27 and TRBJ1-6; maybe TRBD1 (5 bases). Trimming cost V 5 bases and J 13 bases, with 15 bases left between them. The CDR3 consists of 13 residues. Germline lookup yields CDR1 MNHEY and CDR2 SMNVEV (reference sequence). CDR3 in amino acids: CASSVTGFWPLHF. The CDR3 region has the DNA TGTGCCAGCAGTGTAACAGGTTTTTGGCCCCTCCACTTT.

This clonotype was detected many times. The J gene is TRBJ2-7, the V gene TRBV12-3 or TRBV12-4, with D perhaps matching TRBD1 (6 bases). CDR3 length: 14 residues. V was shortened by 3 bases and J by 3 bases, with 12 bases between the two germline ends. CDR3 residues: CASSFGQLNYEQYF. In DNA form, the CDR3 reads TGTGCCAGCAGTTTTGGACAGTTGAACTACGAGCAGTACTTC.

This clonotype was found a few times. The chain combines TRBV28 with TRBJ1-5; possibly TRBD1 for D (6 bases). V was shortened by 3 bases and J by 2 bases, with 14 bases between the two germline ends. The CDR3 totals 16 residues. Germline V gene data show CDR1 as MDHEN and CDR2 as SYDVKM. The CDR3 reads CASSFRLKGGNQPQHF. The CDR3 DNA follows: TGTGCCAGCAGTTTTCGACTGAAGGGGGGCAATCAGCCCCAGCATTTT.

This clonotype was found a few times. The V call is TRBV28, the J call TRBJ2-7; TRBD1 matches at 7 bases. Germline assignment: CDR1 MDHEN and CDR2 SYDVKM. The CDR3 length is 15 residues. J lost 1 base, V lost 5 bases, and 8 bases had no gene match. CDR3 in amino acids: CASSPYRGSSYEQYF. The CDR3 coding sequence is TGTGCCAGCAGTCCCTACAGGGGTTCATCCTACGAGCAGTACTTC. Full variable domain (outside the CDR3, taken from reference TRBV28 and TRBJ2-7): DVKVTQSSRYLVKRTGEKVFLECVQDMDHENMFWYRQDPGLGLRLIYFSYDVKMKEKGDIPEGYSVSREKKERFSLILESASTNQTSMYLCASSPYRGSSYEQYFGPGTRLTVT.

This clonotype was counted at least ten times. V gene TRBV19 combines with J gene TRBJ1-2; a possible D gene is TRBD1 (5 bases). Germline values: CDR1 LNHDA, CDR2 SQIVND (reference sequence). With 4 bases removed from V and 3 bases from J, the gap between germline ends came to 12 bases. The CDR3 is made up of 14 amino acids. The DNA for the CDR3 is TGTGCCAGTAGTAAGCGGGGGGAATACTATGGCTACACCTTC. It codes for CASSKRGEYYGYTF. The complete variable domain, with remaining parts taken from reference TRBV19 and TRBJ1-2, reads DGGITQSPKYLFRKEGQNVTLSCEQNLNHDAMYWYRQDPGQGLRLIYYSQIVNDFQKGDIAEGYSVSREKKESFPLTVTSAQKNPTAFYLCASSKRGEYYGYTFGSGTRLTVV.

This clonotype was observed at least ten times. The J gene is TRBJ2-5, the V gene TRBV6-1; 10 bases match TRBD2. With 2 bases clipped from V and 5 bases from J, the junction kept 17 bases outside the gene matches. This CDR3 is built from 19 residues. Per germline, CDR1 MNHNS and CDR2 SASEGT. CDR3 amino acids: CASSELSSGRTSGRETQYF. The CDR3 bases are TGTGCCAGCAGTGAATTATCGAGCGGGAGGACTAGCGGAAGGGAGACCCAGTACTTC.